These 9 T cell receptor beta chains share one sample of origin, sequenced in a study of T cell responses to AZD1222 COVID-19 vaccine. Measured with immunoSEQ multiplex PCR; TCRdb has only the in-frame clones, and not every one. The repertoire has some 120,000 clones, approximately 89% of them found once; the top ten carry 4% to 6%. Material: peripheral blood, obtained on day 0 of AZD1222 vaccination. These receptors were taken from an adult in good health.

The rearrangement uses TRBV6-6 and TRBJ1-4, with TRBD1 matching over 9 bases. This CDR3 has 15 residues. V lost 4 bases to trimming and J lost 7 bases; unmatched junction nucleotides: 7. The germline V gene has CDR1 MNHNY and CDR2 SVGAGI (reference sequence). CDR3: CASSSGQGSFEKLFF. For the CDR3, the DNA is TGTGCCAGCAGTTCAGGACAGGGGAGTTTTGAAAAACTGTTTTTT.

The chain uses TRBV11-3 and TRBJ2-1; D may be TRBD1 (5 bases). Trimming removed 0 bases from V and 14 bases from J, with 14 bases in between. The CDR3 loop spans 13 amino acids. Per the germline V gene, CDR1 is SGHNT and CDR2 is YENEEA. CDR3 sequence reads: CASSLDAQGLEFF. The CDR3 nucleotides read TGTGCCAGCAGCTTAGATGCGCAGGGCTTAGAGTTCTTC.

The chain carries TRBV2 and TRBJ1-5; D not certain. CDR1 is SNHLY, CDR2 FYNNEI, per germline. CDR3 length: 14 residues. V was shortened by 3 bases and J by 4 bases, with 10 bases between the two germline ends. The CDR3 nucleotides read TGTGCCAGCAGTGAGACGGGCCAAAATCAGCCCCAGCATTTT. Residues: CASSETGQNQPQHF. Together with reference TRBV2 and TRBJ1-5, the CDR3 gives the full variable domain: EPEVTQTPSHQVTQMGQEVILRCVPISNHLYFYWYRQILGQKVEFLVSFYNNEISEKSEIFDDQFSVERPDGSNFTLKIRSTKLEDSAMYFCASSETGQNQPQHFGDGTRLSIL.

The chain combines TRBV7-2 with TRBJ2-5; 7 nucleotides line up with TRBD1. J was trimmed by 4 bases and V by 0 bases; bases with no gene match: 2. The CDR3 totals 14 residues. Germline V gene data show CDR1 as SGHTA and CDR2 as FQGNSA. CDR3 protein: CASSLAAGGETQYF. In DNA form, the CDR3 reads TGTGCCAGCAGCTTAGCGGCAGGGGGAGAGACCCAGTACTTC.

J is TRBJ2-2 and V is TRBV28, with D possibly called TRBD1 or TRBD2 (6 bases each). The CDR3 length is 15 residues. Germline V lookup: CDR1 MDHEN, CDR2 SYDVKM. V lost 4 bases and J lost 4, with 13 bases in between. CDR3 region: CASSSGATGTGELFF. The CDR3 nucleotides are TGTGCCAGCAGTTCGGGGGCAACCGGCACCGGGGAGCTGTTTTTT.

The chain recombines TRBV4-2 with TRBJ2-7, with a weak D call TRBD1 (6 bases). Trimming removed 0 bases from V and 2 bases from J, with 11 bases in between. The CDR3 runs to 15 residues. CDR1 is LGHNA, CDR2 YNFKEQ, per germline. This CDR3 reads CASSQDTQGPYEQYF. The CDR3 DNA follows: TGTGCCAGCAGCCAAGATACCCAGGGGCCCTACGAGCAGTACTTC.

The V gene is TRBV7-3, the J gene TRBJ1-1; D is possibly TRBD1 (5 bases). The CDR3 contains 13 residues. V dropped 5 bases and J dropped 4 bases, with 11 bases sitting between them. The germline CDR1 and CDR2 sequences are SGHTA and FQGTGA. The CDR3, as DNA: TGTGCCAGCAGCAGGGGTTGGGGCACTGAAGCTTTCTTT. It translates to CASSRGWGTEAFF.

J is TRBJ2-1 and V is TRBV5-1, with a possible D match to TRBD1 (6 bases). The CDR3 contains 14 residues. Germline V gene data show CDR1 as SGHRS and CDR2 as YFSETQ. Trimming removed 3 bases at V and 1 base at J, with 8 bases between. CDR3 amino acids: CASSSGQSYNEQFF. CDR3 sequence (DNA): TGCGCCAGCAGCTCCGGACAGTCCTACAATGAGCAGTTCTTC.

This clone has a single count. The chain couples TRBV25-1 to TRBJ2-3; D is perhaps TRBD2 (6 bases). Deletions cut 3 bases from V and 2 bases from J, with 12 bases between. There are 15 residues in the CDR3. Germline lookup yields CDR1 MGHDK and CDR2 SYGVNS. CDR3 in amino acids: CASSDGGANTDTQYF. In DNA, the CDR3 is TGTGCCAGCAGTGACGGCGGGGCAAACACAGATACGCAGTATTTT.